This passage covers 9 T cell receptor beta chains from one sample sequenced in a study of OX40 agonist ivuxolimab in advanced cancers. Method: immunoSEQ multiplex PCR; TCRdb's copy keeps in-frame clones and lacks some. Of some 46,000 clones listed, 87% are singletons. Sequenced material: CD4+ or CD8+ T cells sorted from blood, taken in a trial of the OX40 agonist ivuxolimab. The source is an adult with an advanced solid tumor such as melanoma, head and neck, liver or kidney cancer.

The chain joins TRBV28 to TRBJ2-7, with 12 positions matching TRBD2. The CDR3 extends over 17 amino acids. V lost 7 bases, J lost 7 bases, and 17 bases stayed unmatched. CDR1 is MDHEN, CDR2 SYDVKM, per germline. CDR3 amino acids: CASIWASGRAGLGEQYF. In DNA form, the CDR3 reads TGTGCCAGCATCTGGGCTAGCGGGAGGGCGGGGTTAGGGGAGCAGTACTTC.

The chain combines TRBV7-9 with TRBJ2-1; D is possibly TRBD2 (6 bases). Deletions cut 4 bases from V and 0 bases from J, with 19 bases between. This CDR3 is built from 18 residues. Germline V gene lookup returns CDR1 SEHNR and CDR2 FQNEAQ (reference sequence). The CDR3 is CASSSPTGTPSSYNEQFF. Written as DNA, the CDR3 is TGTGCCAGCAGCTCCCCGACCGGGACTCCTAGCTCCTACAATGAGCAGTTCTTC.

This chain connects TRBV29-1 to TRBJ2-5; TRBD1 aligns across 8 bases. Germline V gene data show CDR1 as SQVTM and CDR2 as ANQGSEA. Trimming took 3 bases from V and 5 from J; bases not matched to a gene: 2. The CDR3 extends over 12 amino acids. The CDR3 region is CSVDQGAETQYF. The DNA for the CDR3 is TGCAGCGTTGACCAGGGGGCTGAGACCCAGTACTTC. Full variable domain (remainder filled in from reference TRBV29-1 and TRBJ2-5): SAVISQKPSRDICQRGTSLTIQCQVDSQVTMMFWYRQQPGQSLTLIATANQGSEATYESGFVIDKFPISRPNLTFSTLTVSNMSPEDSSIYLCSVDQGAETQYFGPGTRLLVL.

The chain uses TRBV6-6 and TRBJ2-2; 9 nucleotides agree with TRBD1. After removal of 11 bases from V and 4 bases from J, the junction contained 5 bases not matched to a gene. This CDR3 comprises 13 residues. Germline CDR1 MNHNY, CDR2 SVGAGI (reference sequence). In nucleotides, the CDR3 is TGTGCCGTAGGGACAGGGAGCACCGGGGAGCTGTTTTTT. This sequence encodes CAVGTGSTGELFF.

J is TRBJ2-7 and V is TRBV6-5; D may be TRBD1 or TRBD2 (5 bases each). V was clipped by 7 bases and J by 5 bases, with 15 bases between them. This CDR3 has 13 amino acids. Germline V gene lookup returns CDR1 MNHEY and CDR2 SVGAGI. The CDR3 here is CASTFRRGHEQYF. The CDR3 DNA reads as TGTGCCAGCACCTTCCGCCGGGGCCACGAGCAGTACTTC.

The CDR3 bases are TGTGCCAGCAGTACAGCCCGAGGGAGGCATGAGCAGTTCTTC. This translates into CASSTARGRHEQFF. The chain employs TRBV6-6 and TRBJ2-1; maybe TRBD2 (6 bases). V dropped 5 bases and J dropped 8 bases, with 16 bases sitting between them. Per germline, CDR1 MNHNY and CDR2 SVGAGI (reference sequence). There are 14 residues in the CDR3.

The chain joins TRBV7-9 to TRBJ2-2, with 7 bases identical to TRBD1. The CDR3 loop spans 15 amino acids. Trimming at V came to 5 bases and at J to 4 bases, leaving 7 bases not matched to a gene. In germline, CDR1 is SEHNR, CDR2 FQNEAQ (reference sequence). The CDR3 DNA reads TGTGCCAGCAGCCTTAAAGACAGGGTCACCGGGGAGCTGTTTTTT. Translated, it gives CASSLKDRVTGELFF.

This rearrangement joins TRBV11-3 to TRBJ2-5, with D hard to call. The V end lost 3 bases, the J end lost 5 bases, and 7 bases lay between the germline ends. The CDR3 has 12 residues. CDR1 is SGHNT and CDR2 is YENEEA in the germline V gene. The DNA for the CDR3 is TGTGCCAGCAGCTTGCGCGGCGAGACCCAGTACTTC. Translated: CASSLRGETQYF.

The chain's CDR3 is CASSLEASSYEQYF. CDR3 DNA: TGCGCCAGCAGCTTGGAAGCGAGCTCCTACGAGCAGTACTTC. The chain recombines TRBV5-1 with TRBJ2-7, with D uncertain. Trimming took off 0 bases at V and 0 bases at J, with 7 bases between the two ends. The CDR3 extends over 14 amino acids. Looked up from germline, CDR1 is SGHRS and CDR2 is YFSETQ.